The rows below give T cell receptor beta chains drawn from one sample of a study of blood T cell repertoires in COVID-19. Sequenced by immunoSEQ multiplex PCR; TCRdb stores in-frame clones only, minus some. The data hold 150,000 to 200,000 clones, with 82% observed a single time. Sequenced input: peripheral blood. These receptors all come from a woman older than 75 with active or convalescent COVID-19. Each CDR3 is given with its conserved first and last residue. Fields, in order: V gene, J gene, clone size, D gene, CDR3 DNA, CDR3 protein. D genes are given only for firm matches. Part of the rows lack a size; the others show once, few, many or a class for expanded clones.

>TRBV4-1|TRBJ2-7|few|.
TGCGCCAGCAGCCGGTCGTTTGGTGGCGGGCAGTTCTACGAGCAGTACTTC
CASSRSFGGGQFYEQYF
>TRBV18|TRBJ2-7|.|.
TGTGCCAGCTCACCAACTGGCGGGGAGGCCGAGCAGTACTTC
CASSPTGGEAEQYF
>TRBV9|TRBJ2-3|once|.
TGTGCCAGCAGCGTAGTGGTGGGAGAAGTAGATACGCAGTATTTT
CASSVVVGEVDTQYF
>TRBV21-1|TRBJ1-2|few|.
TGTGCCAGCAGCACGGGACAGGGGGCGAAAGAACACTATGGCTACACCTTC
CASSTGQGAKEHYGYTF
>TRBV7-9|TRBJ1-5|.|.
TGTGCCAGCAGCGAAGACAGCTATAGCAATCAGCCCCAGCATTTT
CASSEDSYSNQPQHF
>TRBV7-3|TRBJ1-1|.|TRBD1
TGTGCCAGCAGCTTAACTCCAGGGGGCACTGAAGCTTTCTTT
CASSLTPGGTEAFF
>TRBV3-1/TRBV3-2|TRBJ1-1|.|.
TGTGCCAGCAGCCAAGGAAGGTTCGCCAGGATGAACACTGAAGCTTTCTTT
CASSQGRFARMNTEAFF
>TRBV12-3/TRBV12-4|TRBJ1-3|.|.
TGTGCCAGCAGTTTATTGTATGGAAACACCATATATTTT
CASSLLYGNTIYF
>TRBV6-5|TRBJ2-1|.|.
TGTGCCAGCAGTTACGGAGGGAGCTCCTACAATGAGCAGTTCTTC
CASSYGGSSYNEQFF
>TRBV10-3|TRBJ1-4|.|.
TGTGCCATCGGGCGCGGGGGGATGGGTGAAAAACTGTTTTTT
CAIGRGGMGEKLFF
>TRBV5-1|TRBJ1-2|.|.
TGCGCCAGCAGCTTGGACCGGAACTATGGCTACACCTTC
CASSLDRNYGYTF
>TRBV19|TRBJ2-6|.|TRBD1
TGTGCCAGCAGAGAGGGGGCGGGCGGGGCCAACGTCCTGACTTTC
CASREGAGGANVLTF
>TRBV19|TRBJ1-2|few|.
TGTGCCAGTAACACAATCCGGGACTACTCCTATGGCTACACCTTC
CASNTIRDYSYGYTF
>TRBV5-8|TRBJ2-1|few|.
TGTGCCAGCAGTTTCCGAGGGGGTCTTGAGCAGTTCTTC
CASSFRGGLEQFF
>TRBV21-1|TRBJ1-1|few|.
TGTGCCAGCAGCTGGGGCAGGGGGCTAATCCCAGACACTGAAGCTTTCTTT
CASSWGRGLIPDTEAFF
>TRBV7-3|TRBJ1-2|once|.
TGTGCCAGCAGCTTAACACCAGGGGTTGGAGGAGTCTACACCTTC
CASSLTPGVGGVYTF
>TRBV15|TRBJ2-7|once|TRBD1
TGTGCCACCAGCAGAGATCTAAGGACAGGGATTGTCTACGAGCAGTACTTC
CATSRDLRTGIVYEQYF
>TRBV18|TRBJ1-5|.|TRBD1
TGTGCCAGCTCACCCGGACAGGGTCGGAGTCAGCCCCAGCATTTT
CASSPGQGRSQPQHF
>TRBV7-2|TRBJ2-3|.|TRBD1
TGTGCCAGCAGTGGACAGGGATCAGATACGCAGTATTTT
CASSGQGSDTQYF
>TRBV5-4|TRBJ2-1|.|.
TGTGCCAGCAGCATGGGGGGCTTGGGTAGGAATGAGCAGTTCTTC
CASSMGGLGRNEQFF
>TRBV27|TRBJ2-3|.|.
TGTGCCAGCAGCCTAGGGGGGGGACACACAGATACGCAGTATTTT
CASSLGGGHTDTQYF
>TRBV13|TRBJ1-1|.|TRBD1
TGTGCCAGCAGCTTAGGCCGGACAGGGAGTACTGAAGCTTTCTTT
CASSLGRTGSTEAFF
>TRBV28|TRBJ2-1|.|.
TGTGCCAGCAGTTTGATGGGGACTCGCAATGAGCAGTTCTTC
CASSLMGTRNEQFF
>TRBV5-1|TRBJ1-3|.|TRBD1
TGCGCCAGCAGCTTGGGAAGTCGGACAGGGGCCAACACCATATATTTT
CASSLGSRTGANTIYF
>TRBV5-4|TRBJ2-5|.|.
TGTGCCAGCAGCTTATCGGCGGGGCAAGAGACCCAGTACTTC
CASSLSAGQETQYF
>TRBV6-5|TRBJ2-7|.|.
TGTGCCAGCAGCCAGAACTCCTACGAGCAGTACTTC
CASSQNSYEQYF
>TRBV29-1|TRBJ1-1|.|.
TGCAGCTGTGGGGTCGGGACAACTGAAGCTTTCTTT
CSCGVGTTEAFF
>TRBV7-6|TRBJ2-7|.|TRBD2
TGTGCCAGCAGCCCCCCCGGACTAGCCGAGCAGTACTTC
CASSPPGLAEQYF
>TRBV27|TRBJ1-1|.|TRBD1
TGTGCCAGCAGTTTGACAGGGGGTGTAGCGGTCACTGAAGCTTTCTTT
CASSLTGGVAVTEAFF
>TRBV5-1|TRBJ1-4|.|TRBD1
TGCGCCAGCAGCTTGGATGGACAGGGCGCAGGTGATGAAAAACTGTTTTTT
CASSLDGQGAGDEKLFF
>TRBV9|TRBJ2-1|.|.
TGTGCCAGCAGCGTAGCTGGGACAACGAATGAGCAGTTCTTC
CASSVAGTTNEQFF
>TRBV30|TRBJ2-7|.|TRBD1
TGTGCCGCAGGGACAGGGGGCTCGGGGGAGCAGTACTTC
CAAGTGGSGEQYF
>TRBV6-5|TRBJ2-1|.|TRBD1
TGTGCCAGCAGTTTGGGACAGGGGGATAACATTCCGTTCTTC
CASSLGQGDNIPFF
>TRBV19|TRBJ2-1|few|TRBD2
TGTGCCAGTAGTATCGGGGGGACTAGCGGGAGAGTAGGGAGAAATGAGCAGTTCTTC
CASSIGGTSGRVGRNEQFF
>TRBV5-4|TRBJ2-5|.|TRBD1
TGTGCCAGCCTTCTCGCGGGACAGGGAGAGACCCAGTACTTC
CASLLAGQGETQYF
>TRBV11-2|TRBJ2-1|.|.
TGTGCCAGCAGCTTAGATAGCACTGAGCAGTTCTTC
CASSLDSTEQFF
>TRBV5-6|TRBJ1-6|.|.
TGTGCCAGCAACACAGCACAGGCTGCATATAATTCACCCCTCCACTTT
CASNTAQAAYNSPLHF